This is a list of T cell receptor beta chains from one sample in a study of blood T cell repertoires in COVID-19. TCRdb's table, derived via immunoSEQ multiplex PCR, lists solely in-frame clones and lacks some. This table has about 69,000 clones, 86% appearing once. Sequences were obtained from peripheral blood. Every receptor here comes from a man aged 30-40 years with acute or convalescent COVID-19. The CDR3 runs from the conserved cysteine through the conserved F or W. A D gene is named only where the DNA matches it firmly. Part of the rows lack a size; the others show once, few, many or a class for expanded clones.

NA,TRBV5-5,TRBJ2-3,NA,CASSPEGVAADTQYF,TGTGCCAGCAGCCCTGAGGGGGTGGCGGCAGATACGCAGTATTTT
NA,TRBV23-1,TRBJ2-3,NA,CASSQEGKCTDTQYF,TGCGCCAGCAGTCAAGAGGGTAAGTGCACAGATACGCAGTATTTT
NA,TRBV3-1/TRBV3-2,TRBJ1-2,NA,CASSGKGGIYGGYTF,TGTGCCAGCAGTGGAAAAGGGGGAATTTACGGGGGCTACACCTTC
NA,TRBV2,TRBJ1-5,few,CASSLDQPQHF,TGTGCCAGCAGCCTCGATCAGCCCCAGCATTTT
NA,TRBV7-3,TRBJ2-3,NA,CASSSGSSDTQYF,TGTGCCAGCAGCTCCGGGAGCTCGGATACGCAGTATTTT
TRBD1,TRBV19,TRBJ1-5,NA,CASNHITRQGPYSPNQPQHF,TGTGCCAGTAATCACATCACTCGACAGGGTCCTTACTCTCCTAATCAGCCCCAGCATTTT
NA,TRBV6-4,TRBJ1-2,NA,CASSAQGNYGYTF,TGTGCCAGCAGTGCTCAGGGAAACTATGGCTACACCTTC
NA,TRBV19,TRBJ1-5,NA,CASSIDLQDSNQPQHF,TGTGCCAGTAGTATAGATCTACAGGATAGCAATCAGCCCCAGCATTTT
NA,TRBV5-1,TRBJ1-1,NA,CASSWDNRNMNTEAFF,TGCGCCAGCAGCTGGGACAATCGCAACATGAACACTGAAGCTTTCTTT
NA,TRBV2,TRBJ2-2,NA,CASTISANTGELFF,TGTGCCAGCACGATTAGCGCGAACACCGGGGAGCTGTTTTTT
NA,TRBV7-7,TRBJ2-3,NA,CASSFNRVIVDTQYF,TGTGCTAGCAGCTTTAACAGGGTAATTGTAGATACGCAGTATTTT
TRBD1,TRBV4-2,TRBJ1-4,NA,CASSQLTGGGNEKLFF,TGTGCCAGCAGCCAACTTACAGGGGGCGGGAATGAAAAACTGTTTTTT
TRBD2,TRBV18,TRBJ2-3,NA,CASSPGTSGRTDTQYF,TGTGCCAGCTCTCCCGGGACTAGCGGCCGCACAGATACGCAGTATTTT
TRBD1,TRBV6-1,TRBJ1-2,NA,CASSDPGGLTFYTF,TGTGCCAGCAGTGATCCAGGGGGCCTAACATTCTACACCTTC
NA,TRBV29-1,TRBJ1-1,NA,CSVDSLTRGSWGAFF,TGCAGCGTTGATTCCCTGACCCGGGGGAGTTGGGGAGCTTTCTTT
TRBD1,TRBV29-1,TRBJ1-2,NA,CSVRLTRGLGYTF,TGCAGCGTACGACTAACTAGGGGGCTAGGCTACACCTTC
TRBD2,TRBV6-6,TRBJ2-4,NA,CASSHSGRLIAKNIQYF,TGTGCCAGCAGTCACAGCGGGAGGTTGATAGCCAAAAACATTCAGTACTTC
TRBD1,TRBV10-2,TRBJ1-5,NA,CASSVSTGEFLSNQPQHF,TGCGCCAGCAGTGTTTCTACAGGGGAGTTTTTAAGCAATCAGCCCCAGCATTTT
TRBD2,TRBV29-1,TRBJ2-3,NA,CSVEGRGGMNTDTQYF,TGCAGCGTTGAGGGGCGGGGGGGCATGAACACAGATACGCAGTATTTT
TRBD1,TRBV2,TRBJ2-2,NA,CASSPERGPGELFF,TGTGCCAGCAGCCCAGAGAGGGGGCCCGGGGAGCTGTTTTTT
NA,TRBV27,TRBJ1-1,NA,CASSLYDTSGEAFF,TGTGCCAGCAGTTTATATGACACCTCAGGGGAAGCTTTCTTT
NA,TRBV5-1,TRBJ2-3,NA,CASNLGSDSSTDTQYF,TGCGCCAGCAACTTGGGCTCGGACTCCTCCACAGATACGCAGTATTTT
NA,TRBV19,TRBJ2-3,NA,CASTPGQGGSTDTQYF,TGTGCCAGTACCCCGGGGCAGGGGGGTAGCACAGATACGCAGTATTTT
TRBD1,TRBV4-2,TRBJ2-3,NA,CASSQGTGTTNTQYF,TGTGCCAGCAGCCAAGGGACAGGCACCACGAATACGCAGTATTTT
TRBD2,TRBV6-5,TRBJ2-2,NA,CASWRGGTGELFF,TGTGCATCTTGGCGGGGGGGGACCGGGGAGCTGTTTTTT
TRBD1,TRBV6-5,TRBJ2-1,NA,CASSWGTVSNEQFF,TGTGCCAGCAGTTGGGGGACAGTTTCCAATGAGCAGTTCTTC
NA,TRBV28,TRBJ1-2,NA,CASSYSYGYTF,TGTGCCAGCAGTTACAGCTATGGCTACACCTTC
NA,TRBV6-6,TRBJ1-5,NA,CASTPRGQLQPQHF,TGTGCCAGCACCCCACGAGGCCAGCTTCAGCCCCAGCATTTT
TRBD2,TRBV27,TRBJ2-1,few,CASRGLAAYNEQFF,TGTGCCAGCAGGGGACTAGCGGCGTACAATGAGCAGTTCTTC
NA,TRBV7-2,TRBJ1-1,NA,CASSLVLGANNEAFF,TGTGCCAGCAGCTTAGTATTAGGGGCAAATAATGAAGCTTTCTTT
NA,TRBV25-1,TRBJ2-1,NA,CASSGLDGRAGNEQFF,TGTGCCAGCAGTGGATTAGACGGCCGGGCGGGGAATGAGCAGTTCTTC
NA,TRBV19,TRBJ1-5,NA,CASRTRSNQPQHF,TGTGCCAGTAGGACACGTAGCAATCAGCCCCAGCATTTT
TRBD1,TRBV2,TRBJ1-1,once,CASTRTGSNTEAFF,TGTGCCAGCACCCGGACAGGGTCCAACACTGAAGCTTTCTTT
NA,TRBV5-4,TRBJ1-6,few,CASSLAEGYGSPLHF,TGTGCCAGCAGCTTGGCCGAGGGTTATGGCTCACCCCTCCACTTT
TRBD2,TRBV5-6,TRBJ2-3,NA,CASSSLRTSGWPSTDTQYF,TGTGCCAGCAGCTCACTCCGGACTAGCGGGTGGCCTAGCACAGATACGCAGTATTTT
NA,TRBV12-3/TRBV12-4,TRBJ1-1,few,CASRTGNTEAFF,TGTGCCAGCAGGACGGGGAACACTGAAGCTTTCTTT
NA,TRBV2,TRBJ1-3,NA,CASSGIQGNTIYF,TGTGCCAGCAGTGGGATACAGGGAAACACCATATATTTT
NA,TRBV5-1,TRBJ2-5,NA,CASSGQPGNQETQYF,TGCGCCAGCAGTGGGCAGCCCGGGAATCAAGAGACCCAGTACTTC
NA,TRBV27,TRBJ2-5,NA,CASSYKRKQETQYF,TGTGCCAGCAGTTATAAGCGAAAGCAAGAGACCCAGTACTTC
TRBD1,TRBV5-8,TRBJ1-1,NA,CASSSRRRGRVAAFF,TGTGCCAGCAGCTCTCGGCGCAGGGGGCGGGTGGCAGCTTTCTTT
NA,TRBV9,TRBJ2-3,NA,CASSVAITGDTQYF,TGTGCCAGCAGCGTAGCTATTACCGGAGATACGCAGTATTTT
NA,TRBV2,TRBJ1-1,NA,CASSGGENTEAFF,TGTGCCAGCAGTGGCGGAGAGAACACTGAAGCTTTCTTT
TRBD1,TRBV15,TRBJ2-5,NA,CATSPDRMRQETQYF,TGTGCCACCAGCCCGGACAGGATGCGCCAAGAGACCCAGTACTTC
NA,TRBV3-1/TRBV3-2,TRBJ1-3,NA,CASSENHSGNTIYF,TGTGCCAGCAGCGAGAATCACTCTGGAAACACCATATATTTT
TRBD2,TRBV9,TRBJ2-3,NA,CASSAGLVGTDTQYF,TGTGCCAGCAGCGCCGGACTAGTGGGCACAGATACGCAGTATTTT
TRBD1,TRBV6-5,TRBJ1-2,NA,CASSSGTGDYGYTF,TGTGCCAGCAGTTCAGGGACAGGGGACTATGGCTACACCTTC
NA,TRBV11-1,TRBJ1-6,NA,CASRQRPNSPLHF,TGTGCCAGCCGCCAGCGACCCAATTCACCCCTCCACTTT
TRBD1,TRBV5-1,TRBJ2-5,NA,CASSSTGVRGETQYF,TGCGCCAGCAGCTCGACAGGGGTCCGAGGGGAGACCCAGTACTTC
TRBD2,TRBV18,TRBJ2-5,NA,CASSPEQPGLAEETQYF,TGTGCCAGCTCACCTGAACAACCGGGACTAGCGGAAGAGACCCAGTACTTC
NA,TRBV21-1,TRBJ1-2,NA,CASSSCRGDYGYTF,TGTGCCAGCAGCAGTTGCAGGGGGGACTATGGCTACACCTTC
NA,TRBV9,TRBJ1-2,NA,CASSSPGGGVRYTF,TGTGCCAGCAGCTCCCCCGGTGGGGGGGTACGCTACACCTTC
NA,TRBV6-5,TRBJ1-4,NA,CASSYARDEKLFF,TGTGCCAGCAGTTACGCCAGGGATGAAAAACTGTTTTTT
NA,TRBV9,TRBJ1-1,NA,CASSVQGNTEAFF,TGTGCCAGCAGCGTACAGGGGAACACTGAAGCTTTCTTT
TRBD2,TRBV5-6,TRBJ2-1,NA,CASSAGTSGYNEQFF,TGTGCCAGCAGCGCCGGGACTAGCGGGTACAATGAGCAGTTCTTC
NA,TRBV7-9,TRBJ1-5,NA,CASSRYGNQPQHF,TGTGCCAGCAGCCGTTATGGCAATCAGCCCCAGCATTTT
TRBD1,TRBV3-1/TRBV3-2,TRBJ1-5,NA,CASSPYPGGSSQPQHF,TGTGCCAGCAGCCCCTACCCAGGGGGCAGTTCTCAGCCCCAGCATTTT
NA,TRBV29-1,TRBJ1-5,NA,CSIQTGGMQPQHF,TGCAGCATCCAAACGGGAGGGATGCAGCCCCAGCATTTT
NA,TRBV19,TRBJ2-1,NA,CASSMVGGKQFF,TGTGCCAGTAGTATGGTAGGGGGAAAGCAGTTCTTC